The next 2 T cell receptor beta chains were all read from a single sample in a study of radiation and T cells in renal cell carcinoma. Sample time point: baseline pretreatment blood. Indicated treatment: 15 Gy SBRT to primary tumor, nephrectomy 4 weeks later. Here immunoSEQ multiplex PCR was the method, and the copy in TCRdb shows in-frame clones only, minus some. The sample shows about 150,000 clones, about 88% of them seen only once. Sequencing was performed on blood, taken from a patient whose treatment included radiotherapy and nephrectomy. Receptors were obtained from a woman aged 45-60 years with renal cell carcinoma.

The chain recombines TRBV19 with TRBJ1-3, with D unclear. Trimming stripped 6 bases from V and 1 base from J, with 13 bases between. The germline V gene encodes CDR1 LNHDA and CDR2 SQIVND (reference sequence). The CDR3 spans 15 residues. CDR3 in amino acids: CASSIRVSSGNTIYF. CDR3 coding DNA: TGTGCCAGTAGCATCCGGGTATCGTCTGGAAACACCATATATTTT.

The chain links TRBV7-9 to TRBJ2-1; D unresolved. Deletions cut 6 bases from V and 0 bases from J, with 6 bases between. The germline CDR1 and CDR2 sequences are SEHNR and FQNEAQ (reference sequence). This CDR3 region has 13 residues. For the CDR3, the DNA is TGTGCCAGCAGTGCCAGCTCCTACAATGAGCAGTTCTTC. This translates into CASSASSYNEQFF. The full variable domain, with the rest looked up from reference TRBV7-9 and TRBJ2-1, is DTGVSQNPRHKITKRGQNVTFRCDPISEHNRLYWYRQTLGQGPEFLTYFQNEAQLEKSRLLSDRFSAERPKGSFSTLEIQRTEQGDSAMYLCASSASSYNEQFFGPGTRLTVL.